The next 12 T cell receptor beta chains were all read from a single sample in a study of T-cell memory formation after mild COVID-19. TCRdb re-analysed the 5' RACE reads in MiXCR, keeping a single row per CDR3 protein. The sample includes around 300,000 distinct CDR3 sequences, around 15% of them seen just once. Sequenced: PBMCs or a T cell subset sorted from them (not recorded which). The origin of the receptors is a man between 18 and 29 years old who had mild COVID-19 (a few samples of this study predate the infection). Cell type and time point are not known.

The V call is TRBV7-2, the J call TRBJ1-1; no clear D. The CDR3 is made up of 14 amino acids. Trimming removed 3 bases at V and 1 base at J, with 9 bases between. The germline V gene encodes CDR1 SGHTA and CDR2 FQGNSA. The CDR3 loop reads CASSFGKANTEAFF. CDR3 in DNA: TGTGCCAGCAGCTTCGGCAAGGCGAACACTGAAGCTTTCTTT.

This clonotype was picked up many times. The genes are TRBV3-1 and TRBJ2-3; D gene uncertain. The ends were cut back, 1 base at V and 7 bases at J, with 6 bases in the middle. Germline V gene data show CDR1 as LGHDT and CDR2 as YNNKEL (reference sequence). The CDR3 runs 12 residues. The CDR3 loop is CASSQGVNTQYF. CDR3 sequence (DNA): TGTGCCAGCAGCCAAGGAGTGAATACGCAGTATTTT.

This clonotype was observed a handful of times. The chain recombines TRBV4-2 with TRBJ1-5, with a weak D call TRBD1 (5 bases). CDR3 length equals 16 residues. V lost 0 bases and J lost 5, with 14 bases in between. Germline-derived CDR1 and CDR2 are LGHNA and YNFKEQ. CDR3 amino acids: CASSQDHTGDHQPQHF. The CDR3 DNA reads TGTGCCAGCAGCCAAGATCATACAGGAGATCATCAGCCCCAGCATTTT.

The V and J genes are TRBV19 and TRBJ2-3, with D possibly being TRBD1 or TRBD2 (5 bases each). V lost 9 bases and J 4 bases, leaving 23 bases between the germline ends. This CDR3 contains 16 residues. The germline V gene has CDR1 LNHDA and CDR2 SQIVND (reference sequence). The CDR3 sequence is CARSAPPGLGADTQYF. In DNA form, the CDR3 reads TGTGCCAGGAGTGCCCCTCCGGGCCTGGGGGCAGATACGCAGTATTTT.

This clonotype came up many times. The CDR3 region has the DNA TGTGCCAGCAGTTCGGGGCAGCCATCCTATCAGCCCCAGCATTTT. Encoded protein: CASSSGQPSYQPQHF. The chain joins TRBV27 to TRBJ1-5; D is possibly TRBD1 (5 bases). Trimming cost V 4 bases and J 5 bases, with 15 bases left between them. This CDR3 is 15 amino acids long. The germline V gene encodes CDR1 MNHEY and CDR2 SMNVEV (reference sequence).

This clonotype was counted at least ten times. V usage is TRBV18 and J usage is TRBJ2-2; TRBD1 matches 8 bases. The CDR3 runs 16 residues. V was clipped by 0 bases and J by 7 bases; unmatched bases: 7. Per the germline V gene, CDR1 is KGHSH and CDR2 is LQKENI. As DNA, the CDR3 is TGTGCCAGCTCACCACCGGACAGGGCATTAATCGGGGAGCTGTTTTTT. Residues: CASSPPDRALIGELFF. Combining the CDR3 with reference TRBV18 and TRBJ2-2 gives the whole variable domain NAGVMQNPRHLVRRRGQEARLRCSPMKGHSHVYWYRQLPEEGLKFMVYLQKENIIDESGMPKERFSAEFPKEGPSILRIQQVVRGDSAAYFCASSPPDRALIGELFFGEGSRLTVL.

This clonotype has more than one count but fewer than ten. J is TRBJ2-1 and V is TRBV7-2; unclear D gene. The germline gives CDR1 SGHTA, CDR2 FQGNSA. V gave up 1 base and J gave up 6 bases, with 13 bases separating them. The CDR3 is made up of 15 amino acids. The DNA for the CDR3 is TGTGCCAGCAGCTTAGGGTCCACCGAGGCCAATGAGCAGTTCTTC. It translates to CASSLGSTEANEQFF.

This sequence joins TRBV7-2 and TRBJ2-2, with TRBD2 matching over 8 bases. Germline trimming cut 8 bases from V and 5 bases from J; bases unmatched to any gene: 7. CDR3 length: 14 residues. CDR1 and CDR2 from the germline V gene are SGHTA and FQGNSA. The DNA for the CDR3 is TGTGCCAGCGGCTGGCGGGGGGCAACCGGGGAGCTGTTTTTT. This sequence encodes CASGWRGATGELFF.

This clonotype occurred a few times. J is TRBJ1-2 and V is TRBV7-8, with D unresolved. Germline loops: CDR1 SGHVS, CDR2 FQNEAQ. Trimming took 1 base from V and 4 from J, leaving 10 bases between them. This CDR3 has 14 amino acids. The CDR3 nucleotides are TGTGCCAGCAGCTTAGAAGTCAGCTTCTATGGCTACACCTTC. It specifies CASSLEVSFYGYTF.

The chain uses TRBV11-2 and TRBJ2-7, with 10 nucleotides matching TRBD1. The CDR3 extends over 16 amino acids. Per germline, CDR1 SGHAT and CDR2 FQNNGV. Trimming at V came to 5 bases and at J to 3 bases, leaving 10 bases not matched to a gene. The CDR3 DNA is TGTGCCAGCAGCGCTCACCGGACAGGGGGGGGCTACGAGCAGTACTTC. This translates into CASSAHRTGGGYEQYF.

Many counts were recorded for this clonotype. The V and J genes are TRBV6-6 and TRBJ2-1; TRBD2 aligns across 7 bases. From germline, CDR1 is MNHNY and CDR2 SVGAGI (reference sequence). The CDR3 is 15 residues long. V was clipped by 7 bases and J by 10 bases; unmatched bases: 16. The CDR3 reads CASTPGGNSLGEQFF. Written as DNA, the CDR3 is TGTGCCAGCACCCCGGGGGGAAATTCCCTCGGGGAGCAGTTCTTC.

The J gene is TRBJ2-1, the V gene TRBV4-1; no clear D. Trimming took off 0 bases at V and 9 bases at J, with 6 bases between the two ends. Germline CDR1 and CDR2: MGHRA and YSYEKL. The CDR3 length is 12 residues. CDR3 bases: TGCGCCAGCAGCCAAGACAAGAGTGAGCAGTTCTTC. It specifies CASSQDKSEQFF.